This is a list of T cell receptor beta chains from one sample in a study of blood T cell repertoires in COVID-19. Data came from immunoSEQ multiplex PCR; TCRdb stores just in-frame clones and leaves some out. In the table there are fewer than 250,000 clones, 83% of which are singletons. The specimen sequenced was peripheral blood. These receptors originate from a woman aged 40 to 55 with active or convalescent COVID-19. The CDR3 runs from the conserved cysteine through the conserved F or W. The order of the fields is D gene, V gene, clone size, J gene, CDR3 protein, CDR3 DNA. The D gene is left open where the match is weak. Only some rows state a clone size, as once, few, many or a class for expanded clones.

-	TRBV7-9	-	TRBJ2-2	CAHDGRQYTGELFF	TGTGCCCACGACGGGAGACAGTACACCGGGGAGCTGTTTTTT
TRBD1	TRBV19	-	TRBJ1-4	CASSIILPGGEEKLFF	TGTGCCAGTAGTATCATATTACCAGGGGGCGAAGAAAAACTGTTTTTT
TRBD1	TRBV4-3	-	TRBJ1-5	CASSQDRGSYQPQHF	TGCGCCAGCAGCCAAGACAGGGGGTCATATCAGCCCCAGCATTTT
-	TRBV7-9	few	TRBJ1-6	CASSPSAAGNSPLHF	TGTGCCAGCAGTCCTTCCGCTGCCGGGAATTCACCCCTCCACTTT
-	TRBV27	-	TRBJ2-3	CASSLSWRPPDTQYF	TGTGCCAGCAGTTTATCGTGGAGACCCCCAGATACGCAGTATTTT
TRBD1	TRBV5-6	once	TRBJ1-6	CASGGTETNSPLHF	TGTGCCAGCGGCGGGACAGAGACGAATTCACCCCTCCACTTT
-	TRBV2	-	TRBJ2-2	CASTFAGANTGELFF	TGTGCCAGCACCTTCGCGGGCGCGAACACCGGGGAGCTGTTTTTT
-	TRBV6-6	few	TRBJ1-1	CASRRADGGNTEAFF	TGTGCCAGCAGGAGAGCGGACGGGGGGAACACTGAAGCTTTCTTT
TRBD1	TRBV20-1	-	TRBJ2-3	CSASGQVKDTQYF	TGCAGTGCTAGTGGACAGGTTAAAGATACGCAGTATTTT
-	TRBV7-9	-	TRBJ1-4	CASGGDGYLSEKLFF	TGTGCCAGCGGAGGGGACGGCTACCTCAGTGAAAAACTGTTTTTT
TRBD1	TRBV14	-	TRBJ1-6	CASSQDNWTGTFRKDTLHF	TGTGCCAGCAGCCAAGATAACTGGACAGGGACCTTCCGGAAAGACACCCTCCACTTT
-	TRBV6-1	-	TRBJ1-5	CASSESGPIHSNQPQHF	TGTGCCAGCAGTGAATCAGGGCCGATACATAGCAATCAGCCCCAGCATTTT
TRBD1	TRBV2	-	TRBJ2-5	CASSRGQKQETQYF	TGTGCCAGCAGCCGGGGACAGAAACAAGAGACCCAGTACTTC
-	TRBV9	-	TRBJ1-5	CASSALTDFNVQPQHF	TGTGCCAGCAGCGCCCTCACAGATTTCAACGTACAGCCCCAGCATTTT
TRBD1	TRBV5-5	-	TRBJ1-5	CASSWGTGDQPQHF	TGTGCCAGCAGCTGGGGGACAGGGGATCAGCCCCAGCATTTT
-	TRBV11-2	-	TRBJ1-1	CASSFVPGFMNTEAFF	TGTGCCAGCAGCTTTGTTCCAGGCTTCATGAACACTGAAGCTTTCTTT
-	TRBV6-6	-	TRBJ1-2	CASTLTGRRGYTF	TGTGCCAGCACACTTACAGGGAGACGTGGCTACACCTTC
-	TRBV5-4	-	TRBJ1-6	CASSLGPRGGNSPLHF	TGTGCCAGCAGCTTGGGGCCTAGGGGGGGTAATTCACCCCTCCACTTT
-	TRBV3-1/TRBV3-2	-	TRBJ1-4	CASSPATNEKLFF	TGTGCCAGCAGCCCCGCAACTAATGAAAAACTGTTTTTT
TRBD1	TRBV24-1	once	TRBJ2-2	CATSDLTGQLNTGELFF	TGTGCCACCAGTGATTTGACGGGACAGCTAAACACCGGGGAGCTGTTTTTT
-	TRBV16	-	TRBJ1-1	CASSRGRDLNTEAFF	TGTGCCAGCAGCCGAGGCAGAGATTTGAACACTGAAGCTTTCTTT
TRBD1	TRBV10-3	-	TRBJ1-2	CAIRDTRQGADYGYTF	TGTGCCATCAGAGATACTCGACAGGGGGCTGACTATGGCTACACCTTC
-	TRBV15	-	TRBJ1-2	CATSRDHTDYGYTF	TGTGCCACCAGCAGAGATCACACAGATTATGGCTACACCTTC
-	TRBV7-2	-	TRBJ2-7	CASSLGEAGGEQYF	TGTGCCAGCAGCTTAGGGGAGGCAGGCGGCGAGCAGTACTTC
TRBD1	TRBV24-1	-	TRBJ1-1	CATSDRDSMNTEAFF	TGTGCCACCAGTGATCGGGACAGTATGAACACTGAAGCTTTCTTT
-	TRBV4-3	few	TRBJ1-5	CASSQVFNQPQHF	TGCGCCAGCAGCCAAGTATTTAATCAGCCCCAGCATTTT
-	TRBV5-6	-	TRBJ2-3	CASSFAGPGTDTQYF	TGTGCCAGCAGCTTCGCGGGACCTGGAACAGATACGCAGTATTTT
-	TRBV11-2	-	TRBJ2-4	CASSPHRESLQLF	TGTGCCAGCAGCCCTCACAGGGAGTCGTTGCAACTCTTC
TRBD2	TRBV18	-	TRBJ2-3	CASSRLGRGAADTQYF	TGTGCCAGCTCACGGCTGGGGCGGGGGGCCGCAGATACGCAGTATTTT
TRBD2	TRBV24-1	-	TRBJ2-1	CATSDFPSLGRGQFF	TGTGCCACCAGTGATTTTCCTAGCCTAGGGAGGGGGCAGTTCTTC
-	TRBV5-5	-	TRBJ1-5	CASSLEQGPSQPQHF	TGTGCCAGCAGCTTGGAACAGGGCCCGTCTCAGCCCCAGCATTTT
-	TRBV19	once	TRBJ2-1	CASGGTELSSYNEQFF	TGTGCCAGTGGCGGGACAGAGCTCTCCTCCTACAATGAGCAGTTCTTC
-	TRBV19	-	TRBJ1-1	CASSRSGETHF	TGTGCCAGTAGTCGATCAGGGGAGACCCACTTT